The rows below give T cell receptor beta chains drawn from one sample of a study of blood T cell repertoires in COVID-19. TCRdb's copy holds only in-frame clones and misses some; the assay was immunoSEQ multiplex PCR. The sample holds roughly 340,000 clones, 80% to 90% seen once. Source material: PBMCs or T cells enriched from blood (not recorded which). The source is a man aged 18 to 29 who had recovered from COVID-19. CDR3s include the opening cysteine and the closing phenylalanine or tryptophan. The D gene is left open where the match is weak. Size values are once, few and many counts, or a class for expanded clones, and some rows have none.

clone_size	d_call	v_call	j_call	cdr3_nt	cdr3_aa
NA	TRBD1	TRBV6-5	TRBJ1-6	TGTGCCAGCAGTTACCTCGGACAGGGGAATTCACCCCTCCACTTT	CASSYLGQGNSPLHF
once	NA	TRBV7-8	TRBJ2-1	TGTGCCAGCAGCTTAGATGAGTTCGGACAGTTCAATGAGCAGTTCTTC	CASSLDEFGQFNEQFF
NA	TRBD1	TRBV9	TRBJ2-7	TGTGCCAGCAGCATAGGACAGGGGGCGGGGGAGCAGTACTTC	CASSIGQGAGEQYF
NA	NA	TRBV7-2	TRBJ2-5	TGTGCCAGCAGCTTATACCGGAGCCAAGAGACCCAGTACTTC	CASSLYRSQETQYF
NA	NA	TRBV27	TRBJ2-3	TGTGCCAGCACTGAGGGGGTTACGCAGTATTTT	CASTEGVTQYF
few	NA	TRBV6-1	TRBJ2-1	TGTGCCAGCAGTGAAGACAGGCTGGGGTACAATGAGCAGTTCTTC	CASSEDRLGYNEQFF
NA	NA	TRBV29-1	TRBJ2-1	TGCAGCGTTGAAAAATATGGACAGTCGAATGAGCAGTTCTTC	CSVEKYGQSNEQFF
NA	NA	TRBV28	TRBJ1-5	TGTGCCAGCAGATCTATCCCAGGGATCCTAGGGGGGCCCCAGCATTTT	CASRSIPGILGGPQHF
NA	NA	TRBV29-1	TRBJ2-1	TGCAGCGTTGTTTTACTCTCCTACAATGAGCAGTTCTTC	CSVVLLSYNEQFF
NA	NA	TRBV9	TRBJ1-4	TGTGCCAGCAGCGTAGCCCCCAAACTTGGGGAGGAACTGTTTTTT	CASSVAPKLGEELFF
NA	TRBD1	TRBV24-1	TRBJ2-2	TGTGCCACCAGCGGACAACCCGGGACAGAAAACACCGGGGAGCTGTTTTTT	CATSGQPGTENTGELFF
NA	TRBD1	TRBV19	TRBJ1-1	TGTGCCAGTAGTATAGTTATGGGACAGGGGGCTTTCTTT	CASSIVMGQGAFF
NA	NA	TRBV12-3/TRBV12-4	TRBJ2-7	TGTGCCAGCAGTTTAGATACAGGTTTCGAGCAGTACTTC	CASSLDTGFEQYF
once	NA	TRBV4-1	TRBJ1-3	TGCGCCAGCAGCCAGACAAGCTCTGGAAACACCATATATTTT	CASSQTSSGNTIYF
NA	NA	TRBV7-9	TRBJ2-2	TGTGCCAGCAGCTTCGGACAGTCCACCGGGGAGCTGTTTTTT	CASSFGQSTGELFF
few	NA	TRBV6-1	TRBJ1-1	TGTGCCAGCAGTGACGAACGGGGTATCACTGAAGCTTTCTTT	CASSDERGITEAFF
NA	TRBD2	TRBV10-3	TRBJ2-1	TGTGCCACGGGACTATTCGACAATGAGCAGTTCTTC	CATGLFDNEQFF
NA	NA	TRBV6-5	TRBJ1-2	TGTGCCAGCAGACTAACAGGGTATTCGCATGGCTACACCTTC	CASRLTGYSHGYTF
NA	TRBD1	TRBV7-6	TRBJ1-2	TGTGCCAGCAGCCGACAGGGTCGGGAGAACTATGGCTACACCTTC	CASSRQGRENYGYTF
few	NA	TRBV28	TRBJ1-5	TGTGCCAGCAGCCCATTACAGGGAAATAGCAATCAGCCCCAGCATTTT	CASSPLQGNSNQPQHF
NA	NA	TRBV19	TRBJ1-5	TGTGCCAGTAGTATCCGGGGGGGCAATCAGCCCCAGCATTTT	CASSIRGGNQPQHF
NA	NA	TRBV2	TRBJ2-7	TGTGCCAGCAGTGAGAGACCTAGACCGGGGCAGTACTTC	CASSERPRPGQYF
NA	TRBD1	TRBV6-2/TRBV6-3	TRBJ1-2	TGTGCCAGCAGTGAGTTACGGGACAGGGGAGATGGCTACACCTTC	CASSELRDRGDGYTF
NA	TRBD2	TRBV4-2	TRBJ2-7	TGTGCCAGCAGCCAAGACGGGAGGGCCGTTGGCGAGCAGTACTTC	CASSQDGRAVGEQYF